This TCR beta chain was identified in a study of CD8 T cells in ankylosing spondylitis (dated by TCRdb to about 2017). General notes on the study: The study profiled T cell receptor beta repertoires in healthy donors and ankylosing spondylitis patients to find disease-linked TCR variants. Peripheral blood was sampled, and synovial fluid was additionally collected from ankylosing spondylitis patients. In total, the full study cohort was made up of roughly 110 healthy donors and approximately 24 ankylosing spondylitis patients. Beyond this particular receptor, the publication reports: A TCR beta motif made up of several highly homologous amino acid variants appeared to be characteristic of blood from ankylosing spondylitis patients. In peripheral blood, the disease-linked clones were found at relatively low frequencies and had a CD8+ phenotype. Some TCR beta motif variants had previously been reported in synovial fluid and blood of reactive arthritis patients, which suggested common disease-initiation mechanisms. Significant enrichment of the disease-linked clones was reported in matched synovial fluid samples from ankylosing spondylitis patients.

Instrument used: Illumina HiSeq 2500. TCR beta libraries were prepared by quantitative 5'-RACE with molecular barcodes. The original pipeline was this. To identify disease-linked TCR variants, a new computational method was used, one built on a probabilistic model of VDJ rearrangement. Through fastp at Q25 and MiXCR, TCRdb rebuilt clones from the public reads, retaining in-frame beta chains. Rows merge per CDR3 protein into single entries with the most common DNA and genes. TCRdb, not the authors, supplied the V and J calls. This sample has fewer than 550,000 distinct CDR3 sequences in its table, and about 5% of those were observed once. The ten top clones hold approximately 3.5% of the sample. This clonotype came up many times. Its antigen remains undetermined. Base-call qualities are not available, and no considerably larger clone is one nucleotide away. Based on the germline V gene (reference sequence), the CDR1 and CDR2 sequences are LNHNV and YYDKDF. V is cut by 4 bases and J by 6 bases, and the space between the germline ends is 11 bases. The CDR3 runs 13 amino acids, cysteine and phenylalanine included. Only the CDR3 DNA stays, 39 bases, in frame from base 1.

The chain uses TRBV15 and TRBJ2-3, and perhaps TRBD2 as D gene, on 6 matching bases. This receptor was taken from a male donor with ankylosing spondylitis. The specimen was blood, either unsorted or a sorted T cell fraction (not recorded which). The nucleotide sequence is given as TGTGCCACCAGCATAGGACTAAGGGATACGCAGTATTTT. Its protein is CATSIGLRDTQYF.